This TCR beta chain was captured in a study of cytomegalovirus exposure and HLA in healthy donors. Whole-study findings and limits: As confirmed in vitro, a few CMV-associated chains were specific for CMV antigens.

V shed 4 bases and J shed 0 bases, with 8 bases lying between them. Germline assignment: CDR1 MRHNA and CDR2 SNTAGT. The CDR3 consists of 14 residues. This clone was seen only a few times. The target antigen is unknown. This CDR3 is also generated by other DNA sequences in the sample. The PCR made use of 60 Vbeta and 13 Jbeta primers. Data came from immunoSEQ multiplex PCR; TCRdb stores just in-frame clones and leaves some out. The data contain under 150,000 clones, under 85% of them singletons. The V gene is TRBV6-4, the J gene TRBJ2-3; D may be TRBD2 (6 bases). This clonotype was sampled from a man between 25 and 39 years old in good health and CMV-seronegative. The sequencing sample was made of PBMCs. CDR3 nucleotides: TGTGCCAGCAGTGCGGGACTTAGCACAGATACGCAGTATTTT. Amino acid sequence: CASSAGLSTDTQYF.